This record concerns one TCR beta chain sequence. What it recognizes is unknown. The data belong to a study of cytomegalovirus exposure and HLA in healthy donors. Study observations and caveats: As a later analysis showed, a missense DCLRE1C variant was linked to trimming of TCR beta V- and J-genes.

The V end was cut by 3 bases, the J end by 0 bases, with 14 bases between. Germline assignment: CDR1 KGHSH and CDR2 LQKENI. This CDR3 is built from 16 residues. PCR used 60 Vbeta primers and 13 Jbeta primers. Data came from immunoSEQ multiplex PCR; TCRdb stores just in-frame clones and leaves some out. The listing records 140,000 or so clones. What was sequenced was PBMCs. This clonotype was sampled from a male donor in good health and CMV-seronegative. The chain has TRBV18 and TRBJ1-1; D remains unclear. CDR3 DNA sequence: TGTGCCAGCTCACCTTCCGAGAGGTGGGTGAACACTGAAGCTTTCTTT. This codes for CASSPSERWVNTEAFF.